Following are 17 T cell receptor beta chains from one sample sequenced in a study of T-cell reconstitution after alpha-beta-depleted transplantation in children. The TCRbeta library incorporated unique molecular identifiers. TCRdb called the PCR reads again in MiXCR, with one record for every CDR3 protein. The table lists roughly 100,000 distinct CDR3 sequences, 6% to 9% of them singletons. Material: PBMCs, obtained before TCRalphabeta/CD19-depleted stem cell transplant. These receptors were collected from a boy aged 2 to 10 with acute lymphoblastic leukemia, due to receive a stem cell transplant.

The gene calls are TRBV12-3 or TRBV12-4 and TRBJ2-5; 13 bases agree with TRBD2. The CDR3 is 16 amino acids. V dropped 6 bases and J dropped 1; count of bases not matched to a gene: 5. This CDR3 is CASRGTSGVPQETQYF. The CDR3 bases are TGTGCCAGCAGGGGGACTAGCGGGGTCCCCCAAGAGACCCAGTACTTC.

This clonotype was counted ten times or more. The chain links TRBV20-1 to TRBJ2-3; 7 bases agree with TRBD2. Germline CDR1 and CDR2: DFQATT and SNEGSKA (reference sequence). CDR3 length: 15 amino acids. The V segment lost 3 bases and the J segment 2 bases; nucleotides outside the gene matches: 8. This CDR3 reads CSASHRDYNTDTQYF. The CDR3 DNA is TGCAGTGCTAGTCACCGGGACTACAACACAGATACGCAGTATTTT.

The table lists this clonotype with a few counts. The chain joins TRBV19 to TRBJ2-5, with 7 bases lining up with TRBD2. Germline V gene data show CDR1 as LNHDA and CDR2 as SQIVND (reference sequence). The CDR3 runs to 13 residues. The V gene end was trimmed by 3 bases and the J gene end by 3 bases; junction bases not matched to a gene: 1. In DNA, the CDR3 is TGTGCCAGTAGTATTCGGGGGGAAGAGACCCAGTACTTC. This translates into CASSIRGEETQYF. Complete variable domain (other parts from reference TRBV19 and TRBJ2-5): DGGITQSPKYLFRKEGQNVTLSCEQNLNHDAMYWYRQDPGQGLRLIYYSQIVNDFQKGDIAEGYSVSREKKESFPLTVTSAQKNPTAFYLCASSIRGEETQYFGPGTRLLVL.

This clonotype occurred a few times. The chain links TRBV9 to TRBJ2-3; D is ambiguous. The germline V and J ends were trimmed by 0 bases and 8 bases, with 10 bases remaining between them. CDR1 is SGDLS, CDR2 YYNGEE, per germline. The CDR3 is 13 residues long. CDR3 sequence: CASSVVALGTQYF. Written as DNA, the CDR3 is TGTGCCAGCAGCGTAGTGGCGTTAGGTACGCAGTATTTT. Variable domain in full (rest from reference TRBV9 and TRBJ2-3): DSGVTQTPKHLITATGQRVTLRCSPRSGDLSVYWYQQSLDQGLQFLIQYYNGEERAKGNILERFSAQQFPDLHSELNLSSLELGDSALYFCASSVVALGTQYFGPGTRLTVL.

This clonotype was counted between two and nine times. V and J are TRBV18 and TRBJ1-1; D ambiguous. Germline V CDR1 and CDR2: KGHSH, LQKENI. V lost 3 bases and J lost 1, with 6 bases in between. CDR3 length: 13 residues. DNA of the CDR3: TGTGCCAGCTCACCGAGTCAGAACACTGAAGCTTTCTTT. This gives the protein CASSPSQNTEAFF.

This clonotype showed up just a few times. This chain uses TRBV5-1 with TRBJ1-5; D is ambiguous. The CDR3 sequence is 16 residues long. CDR1 is SGHRS and CDR2 is YFSETQ in the germline V gene. The ends were cut back, 0 bases at V and 5 bases at J, with 15 bases in the middle. CDR3 coding DNA: TGCGCCAGCAGCTTGGAAAGAGTCAGTCGGCATCAGCCCCAGCATTTT. Protein sequence: CASSLERVSRHQPQHF.

The J gene is TRBJ2-7, the V gene TRBV25-1; TRBD1 agrees at 9 bases. J gave up 5 bases and V 1 base, and 6 bases lay outside the gene matches. Germline V gene lookup returns CDR1 MGHDK and CDR2 SYGVNS. The CDR3 contains 15 residues. CDR3 sequence: CASSEFGTGRNEQYF. As DNA, the CDR3 is TGTGCCAGCAGTGAATTTGGGACAGGGAGGAACGAGCAGTACTTC.

This clonotype was seen only a few times. This chain links TRBV15 with TRBJ1-5, with a possible D match to TRBD1 (6 bases). CDR3 length equals 15 residues. Trimming removed 1 base at V and 5 bases at J, with 12 bases between. Germline-derived CDR1 and CDR2 are LNHNV and YYDKDF (reference sequence). The CDR3 here is CATSRVQGTDQPQHF. The CDR3 bases are TGTGCCACCAGCAGAGTACAGGGTACGGATCAGCCCCAGCATTTT.

The sample holds many counts of this clonotype. The gene calls are TRBV11-2 and TRBJ2-7; 8 bases map to TRBD1. Germline trimming cut 5 bases from V and 0 bases from J; bases unmatched to any gene: 6. The CDR3 sequence is 15 residues long. Germline lookup yields CDR1 SGHAT and CDR2 FQNNGV. DNA of the CDR3: TGTGCCAGCAGCCCGACAGGGGAAAGCTCCTACGAGCAGTACTTC. This codes for CASSPTGESSYEQYF.

J is TRBJ2-2 and V is TRBV6-5; a possible D gene is TRBD1 (6 bases). V was clipped by 10 bases and J by 7 bases, with 13 bases between them. CDR1 MNHEY and CDR2 SVGAGI come from the germline V gene. This CDR3 has 12 residues. The CDR3 is CATRGYRGELFF. For the CDR3, the DNA is TGTGCCACCAGGGGTTACCGCGGGGAGCTGTTTTTT.

V and J are TRBV6-1 and TRBJ1-3, with D tentatively TRBD1 (5 bases). The germline V and J ends were trimmed by 4 bases and 0 bases, with 13 bases remaining between them. The CDR3 covers 16 residues. The germline V gene has CDR1 MNHNS and CDR2 SASEGT. CDR3: CASSVTGPSSGNTIYF. In nucleotides, the CDR3 is TGTGCCAGCAGTGTCACAGGACCTTCCTCTGGAAACACCATATATTTT.

This clonotype was seen at least ten times. The rearrangement joins TRBV28 to TRBJ1-5; 9 bases fit TRBD1. Germline loops: CDR1 MDHEN, CDR2 SYDVKM. The CDR3 length is 16 residues. Germline trimming cut 1 base from V and 3 bases from J; bases unmatched to any gene: 4. The CDR3 here is CASSLSTGGLNQPQHF. CDR3 in DNA: TGTGCCAGCAGTTTATCAACAGGGGGCCTCAATCAGCCCCAGCATTTT.

This chain connects TRBV4-1 to TRBJ2-1, with a weak D call TRBD2 (6 bases). Between the trimmed V and J ends, which lost 1 base and 8 bases, there was a span of 9 bases. The CDR3 runs to 13 residues. Germline CDR1 MGHRA, CDR2 YSYEKL. The DNA for the CDR3 is TGCGCCAGCAGCCAAGGGACTACCGATGAGCAGTTCTTC. It encodes CASSQGTTDEQFF.

This clonotype has at least ten counts. The chain is built from TRBV29-1 and TRBJ2-1; 8 bases fit TRBD1. The CDR3 totals 13 residues. Germline values: CDR1 SQVTM, CDR2 ANQGSEA. With V trimmed by 3 bases and J by 8 bases, 6 bases remained unmatched. CDR3 DNA sequence: TGCAGCGTTGAGCTGGACAGGGTTGATGAGCAGTTCTTC. It specifies CSVELDRVDEQFF.

The V and J genes are TRBV5-1 and TRBJ2-7; TRBD1 agrees at 7 bases. Germline V lookup: CDR1 SGHRS, CDR2 YFSETQ. Trimming at V came to 4 bases and at J to 5 bases, leaving 9 bases not matched to a gene. The CDR3 contains 14 residues. CDR3 coding DNA: TGCGCCAGCAGCCCAGCGCGACAGGGCGACGAGCAGTACTTC. Translation gives CASSPARQGDEQYF.

This clonotype was detected a few times. This chain links TRBV29-1 with TRBJ2-7, with a weak D call TRBD2 (6 bases). The CDR3 is 12 amino acids. The V end was cut by 4 bases, the J end by 5 bases, with 12 bases between. Germline V gives CDR1 SQVTM, CDR2 ANQGSEA. CDR3 sequence (DNA): TGCAGCGTTGGGCGGGGAAGAAACGAGCAGTACTTC. It specifies CSVGRGRNEQYF.

Many counts were recorded for this clonotype. The CDR3 nucleotides are TGTGCCAGCAGCCAAGGTAGCGGGGGACAAGAGACCCAGTACTTC. Amino acid sequence: CASSQGSGGQETQYF. The chain employs TRBV3-1 and TRBJ2-5; 9 nucleotides match TRBD2. Germline V gives CDR1 LGHDT, CDR2 YNNKEL (reference sequence). Trimming cost V 1 base and J 2 bases; bases outside gene matches: 2. The CDR3 length is 15 residues.